The 29 T cell receptor beta chains given below trace back to one sample, sequenced in a study of cytomegalovirus exposure and HLA in healthy donors. Libraries were prepared by immunoSEQ multiplex PCR; TCRdb keeps only in-frame clonotypes and omits some of them. In the table there are tens of thousands of clones, about 97% of which are singletons. What was sequenced was PBMCs. These receptor sequences come from a woman under 30 in good health and CMV-seropositive.

The V call is TRBV7-6, the J call TRBJ2-7; tentative D call: TRBD1 (6 bases). Germline V gene lookup returns CDR1 SGHVS and CDR2 FNYEAQ. V was pared by 5 bases and J by 4 bases, with 18 bases between. The CDR3 covers 15 residues. In DNA, the CDR3 is TGTGCCAGCAGCCCGAGGGGGTGGCCGCCTTACGAGCAGTACTTC. Amino acid sequence: CASSPRGWPPYEQYF.

The chain couples TRBV7-9 to TRBJ2-1; D remains unclear. The length of the CDR3 is 13 residues. The V end lost 1 base, the J end lost 6 bases, and 7 bases lay between the germline ends. CDR1 and CDR2 from the germline V gene are SEHNR and FQNEAQ (reference sequence). CDR3 protein: CASSLGPSNEQFF. The CDR3 region has the DNA TGTGCCAGCAGCTTAGGTCCGTCCAATGAGCAGTTCTTC.

This clone was observed a handful of times. The rearrangement links TRBV5-1 to TRBJ1-2, with D unclear. Germline CDR1 reads SGHRS; CDR2 reads YFSETQ. Trimming stripped 0 bases from V and 7 bases from J, with 7 bases between. The length of the CDR3 is 12 residues. CDR3 bases: TGCGCCAGCAGCTTGGGCGGTGGTGGCTACACCTTC. Encoded protein: CASSLGGGGYTF.

The rearrangement uses TRBV6-1 and TRBJ1-2, with 10 bases aligning to TRBD1. The CDR3 runs 15 residues. The germline gives CDR1 MNHNS, CDR2 SASEGT. V trimming: 5 bases; J trimming: 5 bases; junction bases outside the gene matches: 8. In nucleotides, the CDR3 is TGTGCCAGCAGTTCCGGGACAGGGGAAGTTTATGGCTACACCTTC. It yields the protein CASSSGTGEVYGYTF.

The chain carries TRBV10-1 and TRBJ2-2; TRBD2 might be the D (6 bases). Trimming pared 2 bases from V and 6 bases from J, leaving 16 bases between. This CDR3 is built from 16 residues. CDR1 is WNHNN and CDR2 is SYGVQD in the germline V gene (reference sequence). The CDR3 DNA is TGCGCCAGCAGTGAGATCGGGAGTCTAAGCTCCGGGGAGCTGTTTTTT. Translated: CASSEIGSLSSGELFF.

The rearrangement joins TRBV30 to TRBJ1-5, with unresolved D. Germline V lookup: CDR1 GTSNPN, CDR2 SVGIG (reference sequence). V lost 1 base and J 5 bases, leaving 9 bases between the germline ends. The CDR3 extends over 13 amino acids. The CDR3, as DNA: TGTGCCTGGAGTGAAACAGCCCATCAGCCCCAGCATTTT. Protein product: CAWSETAHQPQHF.

This clone is deemed medium-sized. The gene calls are TRBV5-6 and TRBJ2-7, with 8 positions matching TRBD2. V lost 5 bases to trimming and J lost 5 bases; unmatched junction nucleotides: 3. CDR1 is SGHDT, CDR2 YYEEEE, per germline. There are 12 residues in the CDR3. The CDR3 bases are TGTGCCAGCAGTTCGACTAGCGACGAGCAGTACTTC. Translating it yields CASSSTSDEQYF.

The gene calls are TRBV7-9 and TRBJ1-4, with a possible D match to TRBD1 (6 bases). The CDR3 covers 12 residues. Germline assignment: CDR1 SEHNR and CDR2 FQNEAQ (reference sequence). V was trimmed by 8 bases and J by 7 bases, leaving 11 bases between them. CDR3 in DNA: TGTGCCAGCCGAGGGGGTGGTGAAAAACTGTTTTTT. Translated: CASRGGGEKLFF.

The J gene is TRBJ2-7, the V gene TRBV7-9; 9 bases match TRBD1. The CDR3 covers 14 residues. From germline, CDR1 is SEHNR and CDR2 FQNEAQ (reference sequence). V gave up 5 bases and J gave up 1 base; unmatched junction bases: 3. In DNA, the CDR3 is TGTGCCAGCAGCAGGACAGGGGATTCCTACGAGCAGTACTTC. Translating gives CASSRTGDSYEQYF.

The chain couples TRBV29-1 to TRBJ1-2; D is possibly TRBD1 (5 bases). The germline V gene encodes CDR1 SQVTM and CDR2 ANQGSEA. CDR3 length: 10 amino acids. The germline V and J ends were trimmed by 4 bases and 8 bases, with 8 bases remaining between them. The CDR3 sequence: CSVGGDGYTF. The CDR3 DNA reads as TGCAGCGTTGGGGGGGACGGCTACACCTTC. Full variable domain (outside the CDR3, taken from reference TRBV29-1 and TRBJ1-2): SAVISQKPSRDICQRGTSLTIQCQVDSQVTMMFWYRQQPGQSLTLIATANQGSEATYESGFVIDKFPISRPNLTFSTLTVSNMSPEDSSIYLCSVGGDGYTFGSGTRLTVV.

V and J are TRBV7-6 and TRBJ2-5; TRBD2 agrees at 7 bases. The CDR3 is 13 residues long. V trimming: 2 bases; J trimming: 5 bases; junction bases outside the gene matches: 2. In germline, CDR1 is SGHVS, CDR2 FNYEAQ. CDR3 sequence (DNA): TGTGCCAGCAGCTTATCCGGGAGGGAGACCCAGTACTTC. It translates to CASSLSGRETQYF.

The V gene is TRBV27, the J gene TRBJ2-7, with 10 bases identical to TRBD2. The CDR3 covers 16 residues. Germline CDR1 and CDR2: MNHEY and SMNVEV (reference sequence). V lost 5 bases to trimming and J lost 4 bases; unmatched junction nucleotides: 11. CDR3 sequence: CASSTGSSGRIYEQYF. The CDR3 DNA sequence: TGTGCCAGCAGTACCGGATCTAGCGGGAGAATTTACGAGCAGTACTTC.

The rearrangement links TRBV28 to TRBJ2-7, with 7 bases lining up with TRBD2. Germline CDR1 MDHEN, CDR2 SYDVKM. Trimming cost V 6 bases and J 6 bases; bases outside gene matches: 14. The CDR3 sequence is 15 residues long. CDR3 in amino acids: CASSPRRGGSPEQYF. For the CDR3, the DNA is TGTGCCAGCAGCCCCCGGAGGGGCGGGAGTCCCGAGCAGTACTTC.

This clone was counted once. The V gene is TRBV9, the J gene TRBJ2-7, with 12 positions matching TRBD2. This CDR3 has 15 residues. With 0 bases clipped from V and 6 bases from J, the junction kept 4 bases outside the gene matches. CDR1 and CDR2 (germline): SGDLS, YYNGEE. CDR3 sequence (DNA): TGTGCCAGCAGCGTAGGACTAGCGGGAGTTGGCGAGCAGTACTTC. Translating it yields CASSVGLAGVGEQYF.

The chain combines TRBV5-6 with TRBJ2-2, with 8 nucleotides matching TRBD1. The trim removed 2 bases at V and 5 bases at J, leaving 5 bases unmatched. The CDR3 consists of 15 residues. CDR1 is SGHDT, CDR2 YYEEEE, per germline. CDR3 DNA sequence: TGTGCCAGCAGCTTCCGGGACAGGAAGACCGGGGAGCTGTTTTTT. Protein sequence: CASSFRDRKTGELFF.

The rearrangement links TRBV19 to TRBJ1-1; D is uncertain. V dropped 8 bases and J dropped 8 bases, with 12 bases sitting between them. CDR3 length equals 11 residues. The germline V gene has CDR1 LNHDA and CDR2 SQIVND (reference sequence). The CDR3 region is CASSLGEEAFF. CDR3 in DNA: TGTGCCAGTTCCCTGGGCGAAGAAGCTTTCTTT.

This chain uses TRBV7-2 with TRBJ2-7, with D perhaps matching TRBD2 (5 bases). V lost 5 bases and J lost 4, with 18 bases in between. The CDR3 contains 15 residues. Germline CDR1 is SGHTA and CDR2 is FQGNSA. For the CDR3, the DNA is TGTGCCAGCAGCCCATACGGAGGCATCGATTACGAGCAGTACTTC. This sequence encodes CASSPYGGIDYEQYF.

The chain joins TRBV28 to TRBJ2-1, with 8 bases lining up with TRBD2. The ends lost 3 bases at V and 7 bases at J; junction bases unmatched: 14. The CDR3 is 17 residues long. Germline V gives CDR1 MDHEN, CDR2 SYDVKM. CDR3 region: CASSFSGGLVGENEQFF. In DNA form, the CDR3 reads TGTGCCAGCAGTTTCTCGGGGGGGCTAGTGGGCGAAAATGAGCAGTTCTTC.

The V and J genes are TRBV7-2 and TRBJ2-1; 8 nucleotides line up with TRBD2. Germline assignment: CDR1 SGHTA and CDR2 FQGNSA. The CDR3 covers 14 residues. The ends lost 2 bases at V and 10 bases at J; junction bases unmatched: 7. The CDR3 here is CASSLFSAGDEQFF. CDR3 sequence (DNA): TGTGCCAGCAGCTTATTTTCAGCGGGAGACGAGCAGTTCTTC.

The V gene is TRBV28, the J gene TRBJ2-3, with TRBD2 matching over 9 bases. The germline V gene encodes CDR1 MDHEN and CDR2 SYDVKM. This CDR3 region has 17 residues. Trimming removed 6 bases from V and 1 base from J; junction bases left unmatched: 11. In nucleotides, the CDR3 is TGTGCCAGCAGCATCCGGTCTAGCGGGATAGGCACAGATACGCAGTATTTT. Its protein is CASSIRSSGIGTDTQYF.

The rearrangement joins TRBV2 to TRBJ1-1, with D uncertain. The V and J ends lost 8 bases and 4 bases respectively, with 14 bases between them. Looked up from germline, CDR1 is SNHLY and CDR2 is FYNNEI. This CDR3 is 13 amino acids long. The CDR3 DNA sequence: TGTGCCAGCCTTCGACCTCCGGGCACTGAAGCTTTCTTT. It encodes CASLRPPGTEAFF.

The chain is built from TRBV2 and TRBJ2-2; D is unclear. The germline gives CDR1 SNHLY, CDR2 FYNNEI. V lost 7 bases and J lost 0, with 12 bases in between. There are 15 residues in the CDR3. The CDR3: CASTFGLTNTGELFF. The CDR3 region has the DNA TGTGCCAGCACTTTCGGTCTGACGAACACCGGGGAGCTGTTTTTT.

This clone was seen once. The chain couples TRBV10-3 to TRBJ2-2, with a weak D call TRBD2 (6 bases). V gave up 3 bases and J gave up 6 bases, with 14 bases separating them. Germline CDR1 is ENHRY and CDR2 is SYGVKD. The CDR3 has 15 amino acids. Here the CDR3 reads CAISDPETSSGELFF. Written as DNA, the CDR3 is TGTGCCATCAGTGATCCGGAGACTAGTTCCGGGGAGCTGTTTTTT.

This sequence joins TRBV14 and TRBJ1-2; 9 bases line up with TRBD1. After removal of 2 bases from V and 4 bases from J, the junction contained 14 bases not matched to a gene. The CDR3 has 18 residues. Germline CDR1 is SGHDN and CDR2 is FVKESK. The CDR3 nucleotides are TGTGCCAGCAGCCAATGGGATCCCGGGACAGGGAATGGCTATGGCTACACCTTC. Translation: CASSQWDPGTGNGYGYTF.

The rearrangement joins TRBV13 to TRBJ2-7, with TRBD1 as a possible D gene (5 bases). Germline CDR1 is PRHDT and CDR2 is FYEKMQ (reference sequence). V gave up 1 base and J gave up 0 bases, with 13 bases separating them. The CDR3 contains 16 residues. The CDR3 coding sequence is TGTGCCAGCAGCTTAGAAGGGGATCCCGTCTCCTACGAGCAGTACTTC. This codes for CASSLEGDPVSYEQYF.

The chain has TRBV7-9 and TRBJ2-7, with D perhaps TRBD1 (5 bases). Deletions cut 0 bases from V and 5 bases from J, with 5 bases between. The CDR3 sequence is 12 residues long. CDR1 and CDR2 (germline): SEHNR, FQNEAQ (reference sequence). The CDR3 DNA follows: TGTGCCAGCAGCTTAGCAGGGGACGAGCAGTACTTC. It codes for CASSLAGDEQYF.

The chain recombines TRBV7-8 with TRBJ2-7; 7 bases line up with TRBD2. CDR1 SGHVS and CDR2 FQNEAQ come from the germline V gene. CDR3 length: 16 residues. V lost 1 base and J lost 0; bases outside the gene matches: 6. As DNA, the CDR3 is TGTGCCAGCAGCTTAGATCAGGGACTATTCTCCTACGAGCAGTACTTC. Its protein product is CASSLDQGLFSYEQYF.

The chain couples TRBV28 to TRBJ1-2; 8 bases align to TRBD1. With V trimmed by 8 bases and J by 7 bases, 9 bases remained unmatched. Per germline, CDR1 MDHEN and CDR2 SYDVKM. There are 13 residues in the CDR3. Written as DNA, the CDR3 is TGTGCCAGCCAGACAGGGGCGACGGGTGGCTACACCTTC. Protein: CASQTGATGGYTF.

The chain recombines TRBV6-5 with TRBJ1-2, with D perhaps matching TRBD1 (5 bases). Trimming took 2 bases from V and 0 from J, leaving 13 bases between them. The V gene's germline CDR1 is MNHEY and CDR2 SVGAGI. The CDR3 length is 16 residues. In nucleotides, the CDR3 is TGTGCCAGCAGTTACGCAGGAATGGGGCCTAACTATGGCTACACCTTC. It codes for CASSYAGMGPNYGYTF.